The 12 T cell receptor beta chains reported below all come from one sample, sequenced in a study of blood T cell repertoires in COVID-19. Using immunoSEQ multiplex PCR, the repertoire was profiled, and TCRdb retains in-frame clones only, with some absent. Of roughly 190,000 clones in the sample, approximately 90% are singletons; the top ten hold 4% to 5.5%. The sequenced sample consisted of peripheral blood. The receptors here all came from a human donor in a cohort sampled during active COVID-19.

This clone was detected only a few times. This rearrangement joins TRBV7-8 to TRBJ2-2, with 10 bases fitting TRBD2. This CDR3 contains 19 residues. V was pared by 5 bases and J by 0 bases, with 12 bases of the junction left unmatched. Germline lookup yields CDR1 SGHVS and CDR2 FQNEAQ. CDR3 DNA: TGTGCCAGCAGCCTGGCGTACAGCGGGAGGGCCTCGAACACCGGGGAGCTGTTTTTT. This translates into CASSLAYSGRASNTGELFF.

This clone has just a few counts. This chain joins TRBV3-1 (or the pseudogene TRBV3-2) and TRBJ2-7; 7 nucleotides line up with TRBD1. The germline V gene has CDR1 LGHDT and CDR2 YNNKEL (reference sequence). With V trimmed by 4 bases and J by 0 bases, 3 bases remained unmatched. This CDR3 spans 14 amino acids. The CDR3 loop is CASSPGTDSYEQYF. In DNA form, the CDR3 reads TGTGCCAGCAGCCCGGGGACAGACTCCTACGAGCAGTACTTC.

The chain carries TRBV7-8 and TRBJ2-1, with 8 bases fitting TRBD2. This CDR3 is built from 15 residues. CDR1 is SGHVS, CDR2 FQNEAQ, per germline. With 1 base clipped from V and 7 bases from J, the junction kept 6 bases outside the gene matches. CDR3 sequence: CASSLVPAGVNEQFF. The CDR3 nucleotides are TGTGCCAGCAGCTTAGTGCCAGCGGGGGTAAATGAGCAGTTCTTC.

As DNA, the CDR3 is TGCAGCGTTGAAGATCAGTTAGGGGCCGGGGAGCTGTTTTTT. Its translation is CSVEDQLGAGELFF. The chain couples TRBV29-1 to TRBJ2-2, with D possibly being TRBD1 (5 bases). CDR1 and CDR2 from the germline V gene are SQVTM and ANQGSEA. The CDR3 runs 14 residues. Deletions cut 0 bases from V and 6 bases from J, with 11 bases between.

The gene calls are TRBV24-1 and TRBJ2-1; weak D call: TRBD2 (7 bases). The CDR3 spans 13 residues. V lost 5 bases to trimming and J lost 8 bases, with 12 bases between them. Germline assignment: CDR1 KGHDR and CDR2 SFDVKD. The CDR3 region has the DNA TGTGCCACCAGTGGCCCGGGGGGCGATGAGCAGTTCTTC. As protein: CATSGPGGDEQFF.

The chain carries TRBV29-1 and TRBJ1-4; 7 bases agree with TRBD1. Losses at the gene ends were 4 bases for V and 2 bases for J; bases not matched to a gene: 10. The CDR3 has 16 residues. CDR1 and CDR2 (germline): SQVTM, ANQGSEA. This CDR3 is CSVVGLTGATNEKLFF. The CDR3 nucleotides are TGCAGCGTTGTCGGGCTAACAGGGGCGACTAATGAAAAACTGTTTTTT.

The CDR3 DNA is TGTGCCAGCAGCTTAGACAGCCGTTCACCCCTCCACTTT. Amino acid sequence: CASSLDSRSPLHF. The chain couples TRBV7-2 to TRBJ1-6; unclear D gene. The CDR3 is 13 amino acids. Germline V CDR1 and CDR2: SGHTA, FQGNSA. Trimming took 1 base from V and 9 from J, leaving 7 bases between them.

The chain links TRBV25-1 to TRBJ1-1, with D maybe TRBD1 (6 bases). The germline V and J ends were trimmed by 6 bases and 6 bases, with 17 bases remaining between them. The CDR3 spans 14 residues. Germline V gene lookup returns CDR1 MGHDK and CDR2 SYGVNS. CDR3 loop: CASSQLGGGSEAFF. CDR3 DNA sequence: TGTGCCAGCAGCCAGCTAGGGGGGGGCTCTGAAGCTTTCTTT.

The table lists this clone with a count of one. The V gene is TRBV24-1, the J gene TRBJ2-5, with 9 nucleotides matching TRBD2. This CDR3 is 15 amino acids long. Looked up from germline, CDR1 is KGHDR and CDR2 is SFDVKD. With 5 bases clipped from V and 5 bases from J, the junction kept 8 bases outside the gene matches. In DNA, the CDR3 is TGTGCCACCAGTGGGATAGCGGGAGAAAGGGAGACCCAGTACTTC. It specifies CATSGIAGERETQYF.

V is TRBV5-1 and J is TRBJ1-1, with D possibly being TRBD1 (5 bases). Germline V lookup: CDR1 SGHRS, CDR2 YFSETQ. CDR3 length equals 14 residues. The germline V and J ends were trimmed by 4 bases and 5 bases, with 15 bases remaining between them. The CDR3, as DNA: TGCGCCAGCAGCCCTGGTGGGGGAGGGACTGAAGCTTTCTTT. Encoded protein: CASSPGGGGTEAFF.

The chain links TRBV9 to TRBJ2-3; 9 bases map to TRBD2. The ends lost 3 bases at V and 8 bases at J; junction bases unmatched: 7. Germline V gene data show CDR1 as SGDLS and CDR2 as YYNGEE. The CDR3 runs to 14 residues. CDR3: CASSAREGLSTQYF. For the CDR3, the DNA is TGTGCCAGCAGCGCGCGGGAGGGCCTCTCTACGCAGTATTTT.

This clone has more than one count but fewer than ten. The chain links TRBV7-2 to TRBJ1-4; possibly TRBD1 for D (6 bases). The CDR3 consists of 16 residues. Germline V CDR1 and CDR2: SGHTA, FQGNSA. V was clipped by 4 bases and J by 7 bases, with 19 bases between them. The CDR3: CASSSPAPRGGEKLFF. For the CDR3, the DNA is TGTGCCAGCAGCTCACCGGCCCCCCGAGGGGGTGAAAAACTGTTTTTT.